This TCR beta chain is from a study of shared clonotypes between healthy human individuals. Study conclusions and caveats: Between a handful of donors, naive CD4 clonotypes were shared at a level of around 4.8%. With few donors, the genetic and exposure-history diversity represented was limited.

As to this clone: Its antigen is as yet unknown.

With V trimmed by 5 bases and J by 2 bases, 10 bases remained unmatched. This CDR3 has 19 residues. CDR1 and CDR2 from the germline V gene are SEHNR and FQNEAQ (reference sequence). Naive CD8 cells were CD45RO-negative, positively selected for CCR7, excluding terminally differentiated effector memory CD45RA+ cells. The authors split each subset's genomic DNA evenly across several immunoSEQ plates. Assay: immunoSEQ multiplex PCR; the TCRdb copy retains only in-frame clones and omits some. The sample lists approximately 840,000 clones; 95% to 97% were seen once. The TCR comes from a man aged 25 to 40 in good health. Material: naive CD8+ T cells sorted from blood. The chain couples TRBV7-9 to TRBJ2-6, with 12 nucleotides matching TRBD1. This chain's CDR3 is CASSGAGTGGAAGANVLTF. DNA for the CDR3: TGTGCCAGCAGCGGGGCCGGGACAGGGGGCGCCGCTGGGGCCAACGTCCTGACTTTC.